Shown below are 2 T cell receptor beta chains from a single sample sequenced in a study of T-cell reconstitution after alpha-beta-depleted transplantation in children. Researchers prepared the TCRbeta library using unique molecular identifiers, the study reports. A single record per CDR3 protein comes from TCRdb applying MiXCR to the PCR reads. The data show hundreds of thousands of distinct CDR3 sequences, with 20% to 30% seen just once and about 5% held by the top ten. The input for sequencing was PBMCs, mostly from graft donor cells, taken 360 days after TCRalphabeta/CD19-depleted stem cell transplant. All receptors come from a female patient between 2 and 10 years old who had a stem cell transplant for congenital amegakaryocytic thrombocytopenia, so the T cells may come from the graft donor.

The genes are TRBV12-3 or TRBV12-4 and TRBJ2-1; TRBD2 agrees at 8 bases. CDR3 size: 16 residues. V was clipped by 8 bases and J by 10 bases; unmatched bases: 19. CDR3 coding DNA: TGTGCCAGCGTAAGATCCGGGACTAGGCGGGGCCGAGAGCAGTTCTTC. Protein product: CASVRSGTRRGREQFF.

About this clonotype itself: The junction departs from germline at one end; a sequencing error may be responsible. The rearrangement joins TRBV6-1 to TRBJ2-7; D call uncertain. There are 15 residues in the CDR3. The germline V gene encodes CDR1 MNHNS and CDR2 SASEGT. CDR3 coding DNA: TGTGCCAGCAGATCACCGACACGGAGCTCCTATGAGCAGTACTTC. Translating gives CASRSPTRSSYEQYF.